Presented here are 5 T cell receptor beta chains from one specimen sequenced in a study of T cells after yellow fever vaccination. TCRdb reprocessed the 5' RACE reads via MiXCR and lists one record per CDR3 protein. Among fewer than 500,000 distinct CDR3 sequences listed, roughly a sixth were seen once. Sequenced here: PBMCs, sampled before the yellow fever booster vaccination. The receptor set was obtained from a man between 18 and 35 years old who received the YFV17D yellow fever vaccine.

The chain couples TRBV28 to TRBJ2-4; perhaps D is TRBD1 or TRBD2 (5 bases each). The CDR3 is 15 amino acids. Germline CDR1 reads MDHEN; CDR2 reads SYDVKM. The V gene lost 2 bases and the J gene lost 0 bases, with 8 bases spanning the gap. The CDR3 spells CASSLRGVAKNIQYF. The CDR3 nucleotides read TGTGCCAGCAGTTTAAGAGGGGTAGCCAAAAACATTCAGTACTTC.

The chain has TRBV20-1 and TRBJ1-1; D remains unclear. The CDR3 length is 15 residues. Between the trimmed V and J ends, which lost 2 bases and 4 bases, there was a span of 17 bases. In germline, CDR1 is DFQATT, CDR2 SNEGSKA (reference sequence). CDR3 protein: CSARLGRRMSTEAFF. CDR3 sequence (DNA): TGCAGTGCTAGATTGGGTAGGAGGATGAGCACTGAAGCTTTCTTT.

This clonotype was counted a few times. This chain connects TRBV12-3 or TRBV12-4 to TRBJ2-1; D may be TRBD1 (6 bases). The CDR3 runs to 13 residues. With 6 bases removed from V and 6 bases from J, the gap between germline ends came to 12 bases. CDR3 sequence: CASRGAGGNEQFF. DNA of the CDR3: TGTGCCAGCAGGGGGGCGGGCGGCAATGAGCAGTTCTTC.

This clonotype was observed a few times. The chain employs TRBV29-1 and TRBJ1-2, with D possibly TRBD1 on 6 matching bases. The germline gives CDR1 SQVTM, CDR2 ANQGSEA. The CDR3 spans 12 residues. Trimming cost V 4 bases and J 8 bases, with 14 bases left between them. This CDR3 is CSVANRDGGYTF. The CDR3 DNA sequence: TGCAGCGTTGCGAACAGGGACGGCGGCTACACCTTC.

The chain uses TRBV6-6 and TRBJ1-3; the D gene is possibly TRBD1 (6 bases). CDR1 and CDR2 from the germline V gene are MNHNY and SVGAGI (reference sequence). Trimming stripped 6 bases from V and 0 bases from J, with 12 bases between. This CDR3 has 15 residues. The DNA of the CDR3 is TGTGCCAGCAGGGTTACAGGGAACTCTGGAAACACCATATATTTT. This codes for CASRVTGNSGNTIYF.